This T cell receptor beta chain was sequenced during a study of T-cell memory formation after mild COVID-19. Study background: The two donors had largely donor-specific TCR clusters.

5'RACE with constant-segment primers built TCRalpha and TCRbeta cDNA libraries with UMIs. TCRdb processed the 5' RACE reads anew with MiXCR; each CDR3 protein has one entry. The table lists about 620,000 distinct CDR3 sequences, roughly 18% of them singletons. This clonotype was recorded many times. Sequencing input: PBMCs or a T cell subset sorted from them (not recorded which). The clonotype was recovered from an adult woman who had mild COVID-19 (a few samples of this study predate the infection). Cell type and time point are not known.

The CDR3 region is CASSYGGTSGRYSYNEQFF. In nucleotides, the CDR3 is TGTGCCAGCAGTTACGGGGGGACTAGCGGGAGGTACTCCTACAATGAGCAGTTCTTC. The chain has TRBV6-2 or TRBV6-3 and TRBJ2-1; 15 nucleotides match TRBD2. With 2 bases clipped from V and 0 bases from J, the junction kept 5 bases outside the gene matches. The CDR3 covers 19 residues. CDR1 and CDR2 from the germline V gene are MNHEY and SVGEGT.